The 28 T cell receptor beta chains below all came from one sample that was sequenced in a study of early T cells in non-severe SARS-CoV-2 infection (dated by TCRdb to about 2021). The library relied on 5' RACE. This sample was sequenced with a NextSeq 500. TCRdb cleaned the public reads at Q25 with fastp, built clones with MiXCR and kept in-frame beta chains. Every entry covers one CDR3 protein and lists the most common genes and DNA from its rows. The sample includes about 61,000 distinct CDR3 sequences, with 9.5% to 15% observed a single time. The ten largest account for roughly 1.2% of the sample. This material consisted of whole blood, taken at baseline. Receptors originate from an adult who was a healthcare worker with PCR-confirmed SARS-CoV-2 infection or an uninfected control (not recorded which). The donor label of this sample is uncertain.

This clonotype occurred many times. This rearrangement joins TRBV19 to TRBJ2-3; a possible D gene is TRBD2 (6 bases). Trimming cost V 6 bases and J 2 bases, with 18 bases left between them. Germline lookup yields CDR1 LNHDA and CDR2 SQIVND (reference sequence). This CDR3 region has 16 residues. The CDR3 reads CASRWRASSLTDTQYF. The CDR3, as DNA: TGTGCCAGTAGATGGAGGGCATCTTCCCTCACAGATACGCAGTATTTT.

This clonotype appeared a few times. CDR3 residues: CASSYFSGGYEKLFF. The CDR3 region has the DNA TGTGCCAGCAGTTACTTTTCAGGGGGCTATGAAAAACTGTTTTTT. J is TRBJ1-4 and V is TRBV6-5; TRBD1 matches at 8 bases. Germline values: CDR1 MNHEY, CDR2 SVGAGI. The CDR3 is 15 amino acids. Unmatched junction bases numbered 4, after V lost 1 base and J lost 6 bases.

This clonotype was seen many times. The CDR3 reads CSVAKMGTGELFF. CDR3 nucleotide sequence: TGCAGCGTTGCGAAGATGGGAACCGGGGAGCTGTTTTTT. The rearrangement links TRBV29-1 to TRBJ2-2; unclear D gene. Germline CDR1 is SQVTM and CDR2 is ANQGSEA. This CDR3 is built from 13 residues. The V end was cut by 4 bases, the J end by 5 bases, with 11 bases between.

The chain uses TRBV6-1 and TRBJ1-5; D is unresolved. CDR1 and CDR2 (germline): MNHNS, SASEGT. The CDR3 covers 15 residues. Deletions cut 0 bases from V and 6 bases from J, with 12 bases between. As DNA, the CDR3 is TGTGCCAGCAGTGAAGCGGGCCACGAGCGTCAGCCCCAGCATTTT. Encoded protein: CASSEAGHERQPQHF.

V gene TRBV7-7 combines with J gene TRBJ2-7; maybe TRBD1 (6 bases). CDR3 length: 17 residues. Germline CDR1 reads SSHAT; CDR2 reads FNYEAQ (reference sequence). V shed 1 base and J shed 6 bases, with 22 bases lying between them. The CDR3 nucleotides read TGTGCCAGCAGCTTAGGCAGGACAGAAACTAAACTACGCGAGCAGTACGTC. Translated, it gives CASSLGRTETKLREQYV.

The J gene is TRBJ2-3, the V gene TRBV12-3 or TRBV12-4; possible D gene TRBD2, 5 bases. The V and J ends lost 2 bases and 6 bases respectively, with 9 bases between them. The CDR3 loop spans 13 amino acids. For the CDR3, the DNA is TGTGCCAGCAGTTTATTCGGGATCGATACGCAGTATTTT. Protein product: CASSLFGIDTQYF.

This clonotype showed up many times. The chain combines TRBV2 with TRBJ2-6, with TRBD1 matching over 7 bases. The V segment lost 4 bases and the J segment 2 bases; nucleotides outside the gene matches: 2. CDR1 is SNHLY and CDR2 is FYNNEI in the germline V gene. The CDR3 spans 15 residues. Written as DNA, the CDR3 is TGTGCCAGCAGTGGACAGGGCGCTGGGGCCAACGTCCTGACTTTC. It codes for CASSGQGAGANVLTF.

CDR3 loop: CAWSHPSAEAFF. The CDR3 nucleotides read TGTGCCTGGAGTCACCCTTCCGCTGAAGCTTTCTTT. The chain links TRBV30 to TRBJ1-1; D remains unclear. The germline V and J ends were trimmed by 2 bases and 6 bases, with 10 bases remaining between them. CDR3 length: 12 residues. Germline V lookup: CDR1 GTSNPN, CDR2 SVGIG (reference sequence). Looking up the rest from reference TRBV30 and TRBJ1-1 gives the full variable domain: SQTIHQWPATLVQPVGSPLSLECTVEGTSNPNLYWYRQAAGRGLQLLFYSVGIGQISSEVPQNLSASRPQDRQFILSSKKLLLSDSGFYLCAWSHPSAEAFFGQGTRLTVV.

This clonotype was observed a few times. The chain recombines TRBV10-3 with TRBJ2-3; 8 nucleotides line up with TRBD2. V trimming: 9 bases; J trimming: 4 bases; junction bases outside the gene matches: 12. The CDR3 has 15 residues. The germline CDR1 and CDR2 sequences are ENHRY and SYGVKD. CDR3 amino acids: CAMGTGGPRSDTQYF. CDR3 sequence (DNA): TGTGCCATGGGAACGGGGGGGCCACGGTCAGATACGCAGTATTTT.

This clonotype was seen a handful of times. This chain links TRBV2 with TRBJ1-1; the D gene is possibly TRBD1 (6 bases). Germline lookup yields CDR1 SNHLY and CDR2 FYNNEI. CDR3 length: 14 amino acids. Trimming removed 6 bases at V and 5 bases at J, with 16 bases between. The CDR3 DNA sequence: TGTGCCAGCAGGGGATATGGGGGGCGGACTGAAGCTTTCTTT. It specifies CASRGYGGRTEAFF. Combining the CDR3 with reference TRBV2 and TRBJ1-1 gives the whole variable domain EPEVTQTPSHQVTQMGQEVILRCVPISNHLYFYWYRQILGQKVEFLVSFYNNEISEKSEIFDDQFSVERPDGSNFTLKIRSTKLEDSAMYFCASRGYGGRTEAFFGQGTRLTVV.

This clonotype has only a few counts. The chain couples TRBV20-1 to TRBJ2-3, with 9 bases matching TRBD1. From germline, CDR1 is DFQATT and CDR2 SNEGSKA (reference sequence). The CDR3 has 16 amino acids. V was clipped by 5 bases and J by 3 bases; unmatched bases: 12. The CDR3 bases are TGCAGTGCTCCTCTACACAGGGGGCTGAGGACAGATACGCAGTATTTT. Its translation: CSAPLHRGLRTDTQYF.

This rearrangement joins TRBV29-1 to TRBJ2-6, with D hard to call. Looked up from germline, CDR1 is SQVTM and CDR2 is ANQGSEA. V was trimmed by 5 bases and J by 1 base, leaving 0 bases between them. There are 11 residues in the CDR3. Here the CDR3 reads CSVSGANVLTF. The CDR3 DNA sequence: TGCAGCGTTTCTGGGGCCAACGTCCTGACTTTC.

This clonotype was observed a few times. The CDR3, as DNA: TGCGCCAGCAGCTTGGTTCTAGGAGAGACCCAGTACTTC. Residues: CASSLVLGETQYF. The V and J genes are TRBV5-1 and TRBJ2-5; D remains unclear. Trimming shortened V by 0 bases and J by 4 bases, and 7 bases separated the two germline ends. The CDR3 loop spans 13 amino acids. The germline V gene encodes CDR1 SGHRS and CDR2 YFSETQ.

This clonotype was observed a handful of times. The chain couples TRBV28 to TRBJ2-1, with TRBD2 matching 8 bases. Trimming removed 6 bases from V and 0 bases from J; junction bases left unmatched: 13. Germline CDR1 reads MDHEN; CDR2 reads SYDVKM. The CDR3 is made up of 18 amino acids. CDR3 residues: CASSYPQLAGNSYNEQFF. The DNA for the CDR3 is TGTGCCAGCAGCTACCCCCAGTTAGCGGGGAACTCCTACAATGAGCAGTTCTTC.

The rearrangement joins TRBV7-3 to TRBJ2-7; no clear D gene. The CDR3 is made up of 14 amino acids. Germline V gene data show CDR1 as SGHTA and CDR2 as FQGTGA. V dropped 7 bases and J dropped 0 bases, with 13 bases sitting between them. The CDR3 coding sequence is TGTGCCAGCAACCTAACACTAAGCTCCTACGAGCAGTACGTC. It codes for CASNLTLSSYEQYV.

This chain connects TRBV30 to TRBJ2-7; 7 nucleotides line up with TRBD2. V lost 1 base, J lost 1 base, and 1 base stayed unmatched. The germline CDR1 and CDR2 sequences are GTSNPN and SVGIG (reference sequence). The CDR3 is 13 residues long. DNA of the CDR3: TGTGCCTGGAGTGAGGGAGGGTCCTACGAGCAGTACGTC. It codes for CAWSEGGSYEQYV.

This clonotype was seen ten or more times. This rearrangement joins TRBV2 to TRBJ2-2; tentative D call: TRBD2 (5 bases). The V end lost 8 bases, the J end lost 4 bases, and 20 bases lay between the germline ends. This CDR3 has 16 amino acids. The germline gives CDR1 SNHLY, CDR2 FYNNEI. The CDR3 reads CASSAIGEHFTGELFF. The CDR3 DNA reads TGTGCCAGCTCCGCAATTGGGGAGCACTTCACCGGGGAGCTGTTTTTT.

The chain joins TRBV29-1 to TRBJ2-2, with unresolved D. The CDR3 runs to 13 residues. The V gene's germline CDR1 is SQVTM and CDR2 ANQGSEA. Trimming removed 4 bases at V and 7 bases at J, with 13 bases between. The CDR3 is CSVALKRGGELFF. In DNA, the CDR3 is TGCAGCGTTGCTTTGAAGCGAGGCGGGGAGCTGTTTTTT.

This clonotype was seen more than once but under ten times. V gene TRBV2 combines with J gene TRBJ1-2; no clear D. V lost 4 bases and J lost 2, with 8 bases in between. CDR3 length equals 13 residues. Germline lookup yields CDR1 SNHLY and CDR2 FYNNEI. CDR3 DNA sequence: TGTGCCAGCAGTGTAACCGGCAACTATGGCTACACCTTC. Protein product: CASSVTGNYGYTF.

This clonotype was counted between two and nine times. The CDR3 coding sequence is TGTGCCAGCAGCGTAGAGGGTCTTGAAGCTTTCTTT. It yields the protein CASSVEGLEAFF. The rearrangement uses TRBV9 and TRBJ1-1; no definite D call. Trimming removed 0 bases from V and 7 bases from J, with 7 bases in between. The CDR3 length is 12 residues. The germline CDR1 and CDR2 sequences are SGDLS and YYNGEE.

This clonotype was counted between two and nine times. This chain links TRBV9 with TRBJ2-3; a weak D match, TRBD2 (6 bases). The CDR3 spans 16 residues. CDR1 and CDR2 (germline): SGDLS, YYNGEE. V was clipped by 5 bases and J by 5 bases, with 21 bases between them. CDR3 in amino acids: CASSYRGAVSQDTQYF. The CDR3 DNA reads TGTGCCAGCAGTTATCGCGGGGCCGTATCCCAAGATACGCAGTATTTT.

In its sample, this clonotype was seen many times. The chain joins TRBV7-3 to TRBJ2-5; D tentatively reads TRBD1 or TRBD2 (5 bases each). Germline V gene sequence: CDR1 SGHTA, CDR2 FQGTGA. The CDR3 consists of 15 residues. The germline V and J ends were trimmed by 5 bases and 1 base, with 14 bases remaining between them. The CDR3 reads CASSPTGTGQETQYF. In DNA form, the CDR3 reads TGTGCCAGCAGCCCCACCGGGACCGGCCAAGAGACCCAGTACTTC.

A few counts support this clonotype. The chain joins TRBV20-1 to TRBJ2-3; tentatively, D is TRBD2 (5 bases). This CDR3 comprises 13 residues. V was cut by 6 bases and J by 11 bases, with 21 bases left in between. Per germline, CDR1 DFQATT and CDR2 SNEGSKA (reference sequence). The CDR3 DNA is TGCAGTGCCACCAAATCCGAGCTTCGGGGGCAGTATTTT. Encoded protein: CSATKSELRGQYF.

This clonotype came up many times. The chain carries TRBV12-3 or TRBV12-4 and TRBJ1-6, with D perhaps TRBD1 (5 bases). The CDR3 sequence is 14 residues long. V was trimmed by 7 bases and J by 10 bases, leaving 17 bases between them. The CDR3, as DNA: TGTGCCAGCACCCCAGATGGGGGTAGGTCACCCCTCCACTTT. Translated, it gives CASTPDGGRSPLHF.

In its sample, this clonotype was seen many times. The V gene is TRBV5-6, the J gene TRBJ1-1, with D perhaps TRBD1 (5 bases). CDR1 and CDR2 (germline): SGHDT, YYEEEE. V lost 4 bases and J 5 bases, leaving 12 bases between the germline ends. CDR3 length: 13 amino acids. The CDR3 DNA reads TGTGCCAGCAGCCAACAGGATGTTACTGAAGCTTTCTTT. As protein: CASSQQDVTEAFF.

The chain joins TRBV5-1 to TRBJ1-2; D call uncertain. CDR1 and CDR2 (germline): SGHRS, YFSETQ. There are 14 residues in the CDR3. V lost 3 bases and J 8 bases, leaving 17 bases between the germline ends. The CDR3 sequence: CASSSSTDMYGYTF. Here the CDR3 DNA reads TGCGCCAGCAGCTCCTCAACCGACATGTACGGCTACACCTTC.

The chain uses TRBV10-2 and TRBJ2-7, with TRBD1 as a possible D gene (6 bases). The CDR3 contains 14 residues. From germline, CDR1 is WSHSY and CDR2 SAAADI. Trimming stripped 4 bases from V and 4 bases from J, with 14 bases between. DNA for the CDR3: TGCGCCAGCAGTGGCCCTGGACAGCAATACGAGCAGTACGTC. It encodes CASSGPGQQYEQYV.

The V gene is TRBV12-3 or TRBV12-4, the J gene TRBJ2-3; D tentatively fits TRBD1 or TRBD2 (5 bases each). V was trimmed by 5 bases and J by 2 bases, leaving 14 bases between them. The CDR3 consists of 15 residues. The DNA of the CDR3 is TGTGCCAGCAGTCTCCTGGGACGGGTCACAGATACGCAGTATTTT. It encodes CASSLLGRVTDTQYF.